This paragraph covers one T cell receptor beta chain sequence. Its cognate antigen is unknown. The sample comes from a study of shared clonotypes between healthy human individuals. As for the study in general: Three CD4 naive, three CD4 memory, two CD8 naive and one CD8 memory plate were used per donor.

A split of CD4+ cells into CD45RA+ naive and CD45RA-negative memory subsets was performed. Clones were sequenced by immunoSEQ multiplex PCR, and TCRdb holds only the in-frame ones, with some missing. The table records 2 million to 3 million clones, approximately 93% of them present only once. Study-wide findings and caveats: Rarefaction showed sorted-subset sequencing was incomplete despite large depth. Sharing across four donors was seen in approximately 5.2% of naive CD4 clonotypes.

Trimming removed 9 bases at V and 1 base at J, with 13 bases between. Germline CDR1 reads SGHNT; CDR2 reads YYREEE (reference sequence). This CDR3 spans 13 amino acids. The TCR sequence derives from a man aged 18 to 30 in good health. Some clones in this sample may be carry-over from other donors' samples. The chain employs TRBV5-4 and TRBJ2-5; maybe TRBD1 (6 bases). What was sequenced was naive CD4+ T cells from PBMCs. The subset is: CD45RA+ positively selected. The CDR3 sequence: CATQGLSQETQYF. In nucleotides, the CDR3 is TGTGCCACACAGGGCCTCTCCCAAGAGACCCAGTACTTC.